Below, 16 T cell receptor beta chains from the same sample are listed, as sequenced in a study of blood T cell repertoires in COVID-19. Clones were read by immunoSEQ multiplex PCR, and TCRdb kept only the in-frame ones, dropping some. The sample consists of tens of thousands of clones, 80% to 90% of them appearing once. Input material: peripheral blood. The receptors originated from a man of 80 years or more with acute or convalescent COVID-19.

V is TRBV5-1 and J is TRBJ2-5; tentatively, D is TRBD1 (6 bases). The CDR3 runs to 15 residues. V gave up 6 bases and J gave up 3 bases, with 18 bases separating them. CDR1 is SGHRS, CDR2 YFSETQ, per germline. DNA of the CDR3: TGCGCCAGCAACACTGCAACAGGGATCGAAGAGACCCAGTACTTC. As protein: CASNTATGIEETQYF.

This rearrangement joins TRBV11-1 to TRBJ2-7, with 10 bases fitting TRBD1. Germline V lookup: CDR1 SGHAT, CDR2 FQDESV (reference sequence). V lost 5 bases, J lost 1 base, and 5 bases stayed unmatched. The CDR3 is made up of 15 amino acids. The CDR3: CASSPRDRGSYEQYF. In nucleotides, the CDR3 is TGTGCCAGCAGCCCCCGGGACAGGGGATCCTACGAGCAGTACTTC. The full variable domain, in which reference TRBV11-1 and TRBJ2-7 provide the parts outside the CDR3, is EAEVAQSPRYKITEKSQAVAFWCDPISGHATLYWYRQILGQGPELLVQFQDESVVDDSQLPKDRFSAERLKGVDSTLKIQPAELGDSAMYLCASSPRDRGSYEQYFGPGTRLTVT.

The gene calls are TRBV7-3 and TRBJ2-5; TRBD2 might be the D (6 bases). From germline, CDR1 is SGHTA and CDR2 FQGTGA. The CDR3 extends over 14 amino acids. V was shortened by 4 bases and J by 5 bases, with 14 bases between the two germline ends. CDR3 region: CASSYLGSKETQYF. The CDR3, as DNA: TGTGCCAGCAGCTACCTCGGGAGCAAGGAGACCCAGTACTTC.

The CDR3, as DNA: TGCACCAGCAGCCCTCCCGGGACATTCAACACCGGGGAGCTGTTTTTT. As protein: CTSSPPGTFNTGELFF. V is TRBV1 and J is TRBJ2-2; TRBD1, the table's D call, was not compared with the DNA. TRBV1 is a pseudogene. The CDR3 has 16 residues.

The J gene is TRBJ2-2, the V gene TRBV5-4, with a possible D match to TRBD1 (6 bases). V was trimmed by 3 bases and J by 3 bases, leaving 12 bases between them. Germline lookup yields CDR1 SGHNT and CDR2 YYREEE (reference sequence). This CDR3 is 15 amino acids long. The CDR3 here is CASSSTGSDTGELFF. The CDR3 DNA sequence: TGTGCCAGCAGCTCTACAGGGTCCGACACCGGGGAGCTGTTTTTT.

V usage is TRBV7-9 and J usage is TRBJ2-7, with TRBD1 matching over 8 bases. The J segment lost 8 bases and the V segment lost 3 bases, leaving 3 bases of the junction unmatched. CDR3 length equals 12 residues. Germline V gene data show CDR1 as SEHNR and CDR2 as FQNEAQ (reference sequence). The CDR3 bases are TGTGCCAGCAGCTTGGACAGGGTGAAGCAGTACTTC. As protein: CASSLDRVKQYF.

The chain combines TRBV5-4 with TRBJ2-1, with 15 bases identical to TRBD2. V lost 4 bases to trimming and J lost 5 bases; unmatched junction nucleotides: 7. The CDR3 consists of 17 residues. Per the germline V gene, CDR1 is SGHNT and CDR2 is YYREEE (reference sequence). The CDR3 spells CASSPPGLAGGHNEQFF. The CDR3 nucleotides read TGTGCCAGCAGCCCGCCGGGACTAGCGGGGGGTCACAATGAGCAGTTCTTC.

The rearrangement uses TRBV30 and TRBJ1-5, with 9 positions matching TRBD1. This CDR3 region has 13 residues. Trimming took 7 bases from V and 6 from J; bases not matched to a gene: 7. The germline V gene encodes CDR1 GTSNPN and CDR2 SVGIG (reference sequence). In nucleotides, the CDR3 is TGTGCCTCAGGACAGGGGTTCGGTCAGCCCCAGCATTTT. Encoded protein: CASGQGFGQPQHF.

CDR3 region: CASSPEGTGSYNSPLHF. CDR3 sequence (DNA): TGTGCCAGCTCACCAGAGGGAACGGGCTCCTATAATTCACCCCTCCACTTT. V gene TRBV18 combines with J gene TRBJ1-6, with D unclear. The CDR3 runs 17 residues. The germline gives CDR1 KGHSH, CDR2 LQKENI. V lost 2 bases, J lost 0 bases, and 11 bases lay in between.

The rearrangement uses TRBV19 and TRBJ1-1; D might be TRBD1 (5 bases). The germline CDR1 and CDR2 sequences are LNHDA and SQIVND (reference sequence). CDR3 size: 15 residues. V gave up 7 bases and J gave up 5 bases, with 20 bases separating them. The CDR3 DNA sequence: TGTGCCAGTACCCCCTGGGAGGGGAGAAAAACTGAAGCTTTCTTT. Its protein is CASTPWEGRKTEAFF. The variable domain in full, with the rest retrieved from reference TRBV19 and TRBJ1-1, is DGGITQSPKYLFRKEGQNVTLSCEQNLNHDAMYWYRQDPGQGLRLIYYSQIVNDFQKGDIAEGYSVSREKKESFPLTVTSAQKNPTAFYLCASTPWEGRKTEAFFGQGTRLTVV.

This chain connects TRBV19 to TRBJ2-7, with TRBD1 identical over 7 bases. This CDR3 is built from 13 residues. V gave up 3 bases and J gave up 5 bases; unmatched junction bases: 4. Germline-derived CDR1 and CDR2 are LNHDA and SQIVND (reference sequence). The CDR3 is CASSILTGDEQYF. The CDR3 DNA follows: TGTGCCAGTAGTATCCTAACAGGGGACGAGCAGTACTTC.

J is TRBJ1-2 and V is TRBV27; D gene uncertain. CDR1 MNHEY and CDR2 SMNVEV come from the germline V gene (reference sequence). The CDR3 runs 15 residues. The V end was cut by 5 bases, the J end by 0 bases, with 13 bases between. CDR3 nucleotides: TGTGCCAGCAGTAAAACACGTAAAGCTAACTATGGCTACACCTTC. Protein product: CASSKTRKANYGYTF.

The chain combines TRBV4-1 with TRBJ2-7, with no clear D. The CDR3 is 14 residues long. The germline CDR1 and CDR2 sequences are MGHRA and YSYEKL. V gave up 1 base and J gave up 1 base, with 8 bases separating them. DNA of the CDR3: TGCGCCAGCAGCCAAGCCTCCACATCCTACGAGCAGTACTTC. Translated, it gives CASSQASTSYEQYF.

The J gene is TRBJ1-5, the V gene TRBV6-5, with 10 bases identical to TRBD1. Germline V lookup: CDR1 MNHEY, CDR2 SVGAGI. Trimming removed 6 bases from V and 6 bases from J; junction bases left unmatched: 5. The CDR3 length is 14 residues. CDR3 in amino acids: CASSEDRGVQPQHF. In DNA form, the CDR3 reads TGTGCCAGCAGCGAGGACAGGGGGGTTCAGCCCCAGCATTTT.

The V gene is TRBV30, the J gene TRBJ1-5; TRBD1 matches 9 bases. V was pared by 4 bases and J by 8 bases, with 6 bases of the junction left unmatched. In germline, CDR1 is GTSNPN, CDR2 SVGIG (reference sequence). The CDR3 covers 13 residues. The CDR3 loop is CAWKNRGREPQHF. In DNA form, the CDR3 reads TGTGCCTGGAAAAACAGGGGGCGCGAGCCCCAGCATTTT. The full variable domain, its missing parts supplied by reference TRBV30 and TRBJ1-5, is SQTIHQWPATLVQPVGSPLSLECTVEGTSNPNLYWYRQAAGRGLQLLFYSVGIGQISSEVPQNLSASRPQDRQFILSSKKLLLSDSGFYLCAWKNRGREPQHFGDGTRLSIL.

This clone appeared a few times. The chain employs TRBV7-9 and TRBJ1-5; TRBD1 matches at 7 bases. Looked up from germline, CDR1 is SEHNR and CDR2 is FQNEAQ (reference sequence). This CDR3 region has 13 residues. The V segment lost 5 bases and the J segment 6 bases; nucleotides outside the gene matches: 4. The DNA of the CDR3 is TGTGCCAGCAGCAGAGGACAGGCTCAGCCCCAGCATTTT. This gives the protein CASSRGQAQPQHF.